This TCR beta chain was observed in a study of blood T cell repertoires in COVID-19. Study context: Samples came from the United States, Italy and Spain, spanning acute and convalescent COVID-19. Sources were T cells, B-cell-depleted T cells, or PBMCs; the material itself was cDNA or gDNA.

Repertoires were generated with immunoSEQ multiplex PCR, while TCRdb's copy carries only in-frame clones and drops some. The data contain about 180,000 clones, approximately 89% of them singletons. The CDR3 spans 19 residues. V was pared by 1 base and J by 4 bases, with 20 bases between. Germline V CDR1 and CDR2: SGHTA, FQGTGA. Sequencing was done on a sample of PBMCs or T cells enriched from blood (not recorded which). This receptor was identified in a woman between 35 and 50 years old with acute COVID-19. The chain joins TRBV7-3 to TRBJ2-6; D might be TRBD2 (5 bases). For the CDR3, the DNA is TGTGCCAGCAGCTTAAAAGTAACGGAGGAGGCCCGGGGGGCCAACGTCCTGACTTTC. This encodes CASSLKVTEEARGANVLTF.